The clone carrying this T cell receptor beta chain was observed at least ten times. The source of the sample is a study of T cells in Graves' hyperthyroidism and ophthalmopathy. The length of the CDR3 is 14 residues. The ends were cut back, 4 bases at V and 4 bases at J, with 13 bases in the middle. Looked up from germline, CDR1 is SGHAT and CDR2 is FQDESV (reference sequence). Amplification yielded TCR beta CDR3 regions, with RNA transcripts as the source. A first-round RT-PCR of the TCR CDR3 used the HTBI primer set. TCRdb itself ran the multiplex PCR reads through MiXCR, one entry per CDR3 protein. This table has 240,000 or so distinct CDR3 sequences, roughly 15% appearing once.

The sample taken for sequencing was blood. This sequence joins TRBV11-1 and TRBJ2-5, with D perhaps TRBD2 (5 bases). The receptor was derived from a woman aged 18-29 years with Graves' ophthalmopathy. Here the CDR3 reads CASSSRGALETQYF. The CDR3 DNA reads as TGTGCCAGCAGCTCCCGGGGAGCGTTAGAGACCCAGTACTTC.